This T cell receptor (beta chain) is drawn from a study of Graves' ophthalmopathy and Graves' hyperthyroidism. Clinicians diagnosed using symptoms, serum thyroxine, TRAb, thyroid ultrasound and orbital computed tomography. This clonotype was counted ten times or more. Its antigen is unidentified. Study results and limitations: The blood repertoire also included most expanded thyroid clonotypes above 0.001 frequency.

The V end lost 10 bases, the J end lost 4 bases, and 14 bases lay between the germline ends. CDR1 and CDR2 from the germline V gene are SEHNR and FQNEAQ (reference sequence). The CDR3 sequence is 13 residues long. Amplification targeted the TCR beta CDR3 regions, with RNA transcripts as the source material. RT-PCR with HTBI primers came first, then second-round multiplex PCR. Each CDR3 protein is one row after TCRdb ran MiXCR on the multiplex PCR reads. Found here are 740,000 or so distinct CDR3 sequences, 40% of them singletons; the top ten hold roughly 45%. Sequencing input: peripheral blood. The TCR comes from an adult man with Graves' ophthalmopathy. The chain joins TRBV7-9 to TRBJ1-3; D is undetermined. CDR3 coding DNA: TGTGCCACCACGGACCTCGTCGGAAACACCATATATTTT. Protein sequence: CATTDLVGNTIYF. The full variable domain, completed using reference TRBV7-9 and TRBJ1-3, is DTGVSQNPRHKITKRGQNVTFRCDPISEHNRLYWYRQTLGQGPEFLTYFQNEAQLEKSRLLSDRFSAERPKGSFSTLEIQRTEQGDSAMYLCATTDLVGNTIYFGEGSWLTVV.